A single sample gave rise to the 29 T cell receptor beta chains below, sequenced in a study of blood T cell repertoires in COVID-19. Clones were sequenced by immunoSEQ multiplex PCR, and TCRdb holds only the in-frame ones, with some missing. Counted here are some 400,000 clones, about nine tenths occurring once; the ten biggest clones make up about 1.7%. Sample: PBMCs or T cells enriched from blood (not recorded which). All receptors come from a woman aged 30 to 39 who had recovered from COVID-19.

J is TRBJ1-2 and V is TRBV11-2; 7 bases map to TRBD1. The germline V gene encodes CDR1 SGHAT and CDR2 FQNNGV. V gave up 5 bases and J gave up 7 bases; unmatched junction bases: 13. The CDR3 has 15 amino acids. The CDR3 region has the DNA TGTGCCAGCAGCCCACTTCGACAGGGAGGAGGTGGCTACACCTTC. Its translation is CASSPLRQGGGGYTF.

J is TRBJ1-5 and V is TRBV2; a possible D gene is TRBD1 (5 bases). The CDR3 extends over 16 amino acids. The germline V and J ends were trimmed by 6 bases and 1 base, with 16 bases remaining between them. Germline values: CDR1 SNHLY, CDR2 FYNNEI. CDR3 sequence reads: CASRATGLFSNQPQHF. In nucleotides, the CDR3 is TGTGCCAGCAGGGCCACGGGACTCTTCAGCAATCAGCCCCAGCATTTT.

V is TRBV7-3 and J is TRBJ2-2; TRBD1 might be the D (5 bases). Per the germline V gene, CDR1 is SGHTA and CDR2 is FQGTGA. The V end was cut by 3 bases, the J end by 0 bases, with 11 bases between. The CDR3 covers 16 residues. CDR3 sequence: CASSFQAGSNTGELFF. The CDR3 DNA is TGTGCCAGCAGCTTTCAGGCAGGGTCGAACACCGGGGAGCTGTTTTTT.

This sequence joins TRBV11-2 and TRBJ1-5; tentatively, D is TRBD1 (5 bases). This CDR3 spans 15 amino acids. V was shortened by 6 bases and J by 0 bases, with 12 bases between the two germline ends. CDR1 and CDR2 (germline): SGHAT, FQNNGV. The DNA for the CDR3 is TGTGCCAGCAGTTTGGACACTTATAGCAATCAGCCCCAGCATTTT. It codes for CASSLDTYSNQPQHF.

This rearrangement joins TRBV6-6 to TRBJ1-3; TRBD1 aligns across 8 bases. The V gene's germline CDR1 is MNHNY and CDR2 SVGAGI (reference sequence). This CDR3 has 14 residues. V lost 6 bases and J lost 3; bases outside the gene matches: 4. DNA of the CDR3: TGTGCCAGCAGGGCGACAGGGGTTGGAAACACCATATATTTT. It is translated as CASRATGVGNTIYF.

For the CDR3, the DNA is TGTGCCTGGAGGGCTACCGGGACAGGGAATTCACCCCTCCACTTT. Translated: CAWRATGTGNSPLHF. The chain joins TRBV30 to TRBJ1-6, with 9 bases fitting TRBD1. This CDR3 is 15 amino acids long. V gave up 3 bases and J gave up 7 bases; unmatched junction bases: 7. Germline CDR1 is GTSNPN and CDR2 is SVGIG (reference sequence).

This chain links TRBV30 with TRBJ1-1, with a weak D call TRBD1 (5 bases). The V gene's germline CDR1 is GTSNPN and CDR2 SVGIG (reference sequence). Trimming shortened V by 4 bases and J by 1 base, and 10 bases separated the two germline ends. The CDR3 totals 13 residues. CDR3 sequence: CAWNGQPNTEAFF. CDR3 DNA: TGTGCCTGGAACGGACAACCGAACACTGAAGCTTTCTTT.

The J gene is TRBJ2-7, the V gene TRBV4-3; 7 bases line up with TRBD2. The CDR3 has 14 residues. Germline V lookup: CDR1 LGHNA, CDR2 YSLEER. Trimming took 1 base from V and 1 from J; bases not matched to a gene: 1. DNA of the CDR3: TGCGCCAGCAGCCAAGGGGGGGGATCCTACGAGCAGTACTTC. It yields the protein CASSQGGGSYEQYF.

Remarks on this clone: Within the sample, other DNA sequences also encode this same CDR3. The chain employs TRBV10-3 and TRBJ1-2, with D perhaps TRBD1 (6 bases). V dropped 0 bases and J dropped 4 bases, with 6 bases sitting between them. The CDR3 is 13 amino acids. CDR1 and CDR2 from the germline V gene are ENHRY and SYGVKD. The CDR3 region has the DNA TGTGCCATCAGTGAGTCGACAGGCTATGGCTACACCTTC. This translates into CAISESTGYGYTF.

J is TRBJ1-4 and V is TRBV6-1; a weak D match, TRBD1 (6 bases). The germline V gene has CDR1 MNHNS and CDR2 SASEGT. Trimming left V 2 bases short and J 10 bases short, with 11 bases between. The CDR3 extends over 13 amino acids. For the CDR3, the DNA is TGTGCCAGCAGTGAAACAGGGAGGGCAAAACTGTTTTTT. Its protein product is CASSETGRAKLFF.

The rearrangement joins TRBV6-1 to TRBJ2-1, with D possibly matching TRBD2 (6 bases). In germline, CDR1 is MNHNS, CDR2 SASEGT. The V and J ends lost 0 bases and 12 bases respectively, with 12 bases between them. CDR3 length: 13 residues. The CDR3 sequence is CASSEAGTVSQFF. The CDR3 DNA reads TGTGCCAGCAGTGAAGCCGGGACTGTGTCGCAGTTCTTC.

The genes are TRBV19 and TRBJ2-2, with D perhaps TRBD1 (5 bases). This CDR3 has 14 residues. Deletions cut 3 bases from V and 6 bases from J, with 11 bases between. CDR1 LNHDA and CDR2 SQIVND come from the germline V gene (reference sequence). The DNA of the CDR3 is TGTGCCAGTAGTATGCAGGGATGGGCCGGGGAGCTGTTTTTT. It yields the protein CASSMQGWAGELFF.

CDR3 in DNA: TGCGCCAGCATGATAGCGGGGGGGCCCGCAGATACGCAGTATTTT. It translates to CASMIAGGPADTQYF. V gene TRBV5-1 combines with J gene TRBJ2-3; 11 positions agree with TRBD2. V dropped 6 bases and J dropped 4; count of bases not matched to a gene: 7. The germline V gene encodes CDR1 SGHRS and CDR2 YFSETQ. This CDR3 has 15 residues.

CDR3 amino acids: CASSLGQGIEQYF. The CDR3 coding sequence is TGTGCCAGCAGCCTCGGACAGGGGATCGAGCAGTACTTC. This chain connects TRBV7-8 to TRBJ2-7, with 9 bases lining up with TRBD1. The V and J ends lost 5 bases and 6 bases, in that order; junction bases with no gene match: 5. The germline V gene encodes CDR1 SGHVS and CDR2 FQNEAQ. The CDR3 length is 13 residues.

The chain combines TRBV6-2 or TRBV6-3 with TRBJ1-1; possibly TRBD1 for D (5 bases). Deletions cut 3 bases from V and 4 bases from J, with 9 bases between. The CDR3 totals 13 residues. Germline CDR1 and CDR2: MNHEY and SVGEGT. CDR3 region: CASSYSRGTEAFF. CDR3 nucleotide sequence: TGTGCCAGCAGTTATTCTAGGGGCACTGAAGCTTTCTTT.

The V call is TRBV5-8, the J call TRBJ2-1; the match to TRBD1 covers 7 bases. Unmatched junction bases numbered 9, after V lost 8 bases and J lost 1 base. CDR3 length equals 15 residues. Germline CDR1 and CDR2: SGHTS and YDEGEE. The DNA of the CDR3 is TGTGCCAGTCTCCGGGACAGATCTTCCTACAATGAGCAGTTCTTC. Translated: CASLRDRSSYNEQFF.

The chain carries TRBV4-1 and TRBJ1-1, with 7 bases fitting TRBD1. CDR1 MGHRA and CDR2 YSYEKL come from the germline V gene. CDR3 length: 15 amino acids. V gave up 1 base and J gave up 0 bases; unmatched junction bases: 2. The CDR3 is CASSQVTGVNTEAFF. Written as DNA, the CDR3 is TGCGCCAGCAGCCAAGTTACAGGGGTGAACACTGAAGCTTTCTTT.

The chain is built from TRBV6-1 and TRBJ1-5; possible D gene TRBD1, 6 bases. Germline values: CDR1 MNHNS, CDR2 SASEGT. Trimming pared 3 bases from V and 6 bases from J, leaving 15 bases between. The CDR3 consists of 15 residues. The CDR3 region has the DNA TGTGCCAGCAGTGATGCGGGGGGGGCAGGTCAGCCCCAGCATTTT. This translates into CASSDAGGAGQPQHF.

V usage is TRBV11-2 and J usage is TRBJ2-7; 9 bases are a match to TRBD1. The V segment lost 5 bases and the J segment 4 bases; nucleotides outside the gene matches: 6. This CDR3 spans 14 amino acids. Per germline, CDR1 SGHAT and CDR2 FQNNGV. CDR3 bases: TGTGCCAGCAGCCCTCCGGGACAGGGTTACGAGCAGTACTTC. Translating gives CASSPPGQGYEQYF. The variable domain in full, completed from reference TRBV11-2 and TRBJ2-7, reads EAGVAQSPRYKIIEKRQSVAFWCNPISGHATLYWYQQILGQGPKLLIQFQNNGVVDDSQLPKDRFSAERLKGVDSTLKIQPAKLEDSAVYLCASSPPGQGYEQYFGPGTRLTVT.

The chain carries TRBV11-3 and TRBJ2-1, with 8 positions matching TRBD2. The CDR3 contains 14 residues. J lost 8 bases, V lost 2 bases, and 5 bases had no gene match. Germline V lookup: CDR1 SGHNT, CDR2 YENEEA. CDR3 sequence reads: CASSLRGGLDEQFF. CDR3 DNA sequence: TGTGCCAGCAGCTTACGGGGGGGGCTCGATGAGCAGTTCTTC.

The chain is built from TRBV4-2 and TRBJ2-7; the match to TRBD2 covers 7 bases. This CDR3 region has 16 residues. V lost 0 bases, J lost 2 bases, and 7 bases stayed unmatched. CDR1 LGHNA and CDR2 YNFKEQ come from the germline V gene. In DNA form, the CDR3 reads TGTGCCAGCAGCCAAGATTCGTCTAGCGGAGCCTACGAGCAGTACTTC. Protein sequence: CASSQDSSSGAYEQYF.

The chain has TRBV7-9 and TRBJ1-1; TRBD1 matches 9 bases. CDR1 is SEHNR, CDR2 FQNEAQ, per germline (reference sequence). The CDR3 has 14 residues. The V segment lost 5 bases and the J segment 7 bases; nucleotides outside the gene matches: 8. CDR3 nucleotide sequence: TGTGCCAGCAGCCTACAGGGGGCGTTTAGTGAAGCTTTCTTT. Its protein is CASSLQGAFSEAFF.

The chain recombines TRBV3-1 (or the pseudogene TRBV3-2) with TRBJ2-5, with TRBD2 matching over 11 bases. The CDR3 sequence is 17 residues long. Per the germline V gene, CDR1 is LGHDT and CDR2 is YNNKEL (reference sequence). With 5 bases clipped from V and 1 base from J, the junction kept 9 bases outside the gene matches. The CDR3 region is CASSTPGLAETQETQYF. CDR3 DNA: TGTGCCAGCAGCACCCCGGGACTAGCGGAGACCCAAGAGACCCAGTACTTC.

About this clone: One end of the junction varies from germline; a read error may be responsible. This chain uses TRBV2 with TRBJ1-5; the D is unclear. This CDR3 has 13 amino acids. Per germline, CDR1 SNHLY and CDR2 FYNNEI. The CDR3 reads CASREVLGQPQHF. The CDR3 nucleotides are TGTGCCAGCAGGGAAGTACTTGGTCAGCCCCAGCATTTT.

This clone was recorded once. The V gene is TRBV5-4, the J gene TRBJ1-2; perhaps TRBD1 as D (6 bases). Trimming left V 5 bases short and J 8 bases short, with 16 bases between. Per the germline V gene, CDR1 is SGHNT and CDR2 is YYREEE (reference sequence). The CDR3 extends over 13 amino acids. As DNA, the CDR3 is TGTGCCAGCAGTCCGGTTTCAGGGGAGGGCTACACCTTC. This sequence encodes CASSPVSGEGYTF.

J is TRBJ2-7 and V is TRBV6-5; D possibly corresponds to TRBD1 (5 bases). The ends were cut back, 6 bases at V and 0 bases at J, with 15 bases in the middle. CDR3 length equals 15 residues. Germline loops: CDR1 MNHEY, CDR2 SVGAGI. The CDR3 DNA sequence: TGTGCCAGCAGGTACAAGACAGCAGTCTCCTACGAGCAGTACTTC. Protein sequence: CASRYKTAVSYEQYF.

The J gene is TRBJ1-5, the V gene TRBV27; D gene ambiguous. This CDR3 contains 12 residues. The V gene lost 2 bases and the J gene lost 6 bases, with 5 bases spanning the gap. Germline CDR1 is MNHEY and CDR2 is SMNVEV (reference sequence). CDR3 in amino acids: CASSLLGQPQHF. The CDR3 bases are TGTGCCAGCAGTTTACTAGGTCAGCCCCAGCATTTT.

J is TRBJ1-1 and V is TRBV5-1; D remains unclear. V was pared by 4 bases and J by 0 bases, with 7 bases between. The CDR3 is made up of 13 amino acids. CDR1 and CDR2 from the germline V gene are SGHRS and YFSETQ. CDR3 region: CASSRNMNTEAFF. CDR3 in DNA: TGCGCCAGCAGCCGAAACATGAACACTGAAGCTTTCTTT.

V and J are TRBV7-7 and TRBJ2-5, with D perhaps matching TRBD2 (5 bases). The CDR3 length is 14 residues. Germline CDR1 is SSHAT and CDR2 is FNYEAQ (reference sequence). Trimming took off 0 bases at V and 4 bases at J, with 9 bases between the two ends. This chain's CDR3 is CASSLAGAPETQYF. For the CDR3, the DNA is TGTGCCAGCAGCTTAGCGGGAGCTCCAGAGACCCAGTACTTC. Together with reference TRBV7-7 and TRBJ2-5, the CDR3 gives the full variable domain: GAGVSQSPRYKVTKRGQDVTLRCDPISSHATLYWYQQALGQGPEFLTYFNYEAQPDKSGLPSDRFSAERPEGSISTLTIQRTEQRDSAMYRCASSLAGAPETQYFGPGTRLLVL.